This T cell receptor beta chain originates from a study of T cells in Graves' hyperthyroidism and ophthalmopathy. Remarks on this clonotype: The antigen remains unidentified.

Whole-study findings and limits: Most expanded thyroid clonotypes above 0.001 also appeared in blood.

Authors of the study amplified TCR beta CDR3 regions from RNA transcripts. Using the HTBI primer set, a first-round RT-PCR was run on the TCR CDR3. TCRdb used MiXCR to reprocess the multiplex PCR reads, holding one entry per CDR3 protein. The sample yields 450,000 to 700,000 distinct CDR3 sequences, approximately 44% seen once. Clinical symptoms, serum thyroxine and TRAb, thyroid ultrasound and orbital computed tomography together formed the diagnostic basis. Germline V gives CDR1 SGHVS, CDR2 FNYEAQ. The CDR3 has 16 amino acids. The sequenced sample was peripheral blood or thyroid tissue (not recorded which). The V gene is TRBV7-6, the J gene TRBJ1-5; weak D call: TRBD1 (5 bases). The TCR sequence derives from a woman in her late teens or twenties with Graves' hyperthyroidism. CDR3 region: CARVQGPRVSNQPQHF. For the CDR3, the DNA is TGTGCTAGAGTGCAGGGCCCACGGGTGAGCAATCAGCCCCAGCATTTT.